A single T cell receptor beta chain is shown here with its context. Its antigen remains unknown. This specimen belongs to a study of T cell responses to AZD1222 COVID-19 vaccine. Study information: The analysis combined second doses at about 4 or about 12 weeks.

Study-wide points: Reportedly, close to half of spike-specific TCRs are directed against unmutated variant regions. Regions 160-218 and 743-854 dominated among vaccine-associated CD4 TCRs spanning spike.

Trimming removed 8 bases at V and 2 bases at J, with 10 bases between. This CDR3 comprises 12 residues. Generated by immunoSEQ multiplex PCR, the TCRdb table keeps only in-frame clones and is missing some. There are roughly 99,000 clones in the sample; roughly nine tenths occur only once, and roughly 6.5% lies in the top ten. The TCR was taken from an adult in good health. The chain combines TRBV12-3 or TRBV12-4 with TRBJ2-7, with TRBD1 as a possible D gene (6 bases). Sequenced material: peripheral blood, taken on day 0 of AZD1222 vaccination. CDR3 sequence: CASLGAAYEQYF. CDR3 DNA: TGTGCCAGCTTGGGGGCCGCCTACGAGCAGTACTTC.